A single sample gave rise to the 15 T cell receptor beta chains below, sequenced in a study of T cell repertoires in cytomegalovirus infection. TCRdb redid the calling of the reads with MiXCR, one entry per CDR3 protein. The sample has about 360,000 distinct CDR3 sequences, 15% to 20% seen once. Specimen: PBMCs. These receptors originate from a human donor in good health (CMV status not recorded). Some clones in this sample may be carry-over from other donors' samples.

The chain uses TRBV11-2 and TRBJ2-7, with D possibly TRBD1 on 6 matching bases. Trimming left V 1 base short and J 3 bases short, with 13 bases between. CDR3 size: 15 residues. Germline V lookup: CDR1 SGHAT, CDR2 FQNNGV. Here the CDR3 DNA reads TGTGCCAGCAGCTTAGGGGCTCGGGACATCTACGAGCAGTACTTC. Amino acid sequence: CASSLGARDIYEQYF.

The chain employs TRBV19 and TRBJ1-5; maybe TRBD1 (6 bases). V was pared by 9 bases and J by 1 base, with 10 bases between. The germline gives CDR1 LNHDA, CDR2 SQIVND (reference sequence). CDR3 length equals 13 residues. CDR3 in DNA: TGTGCCAGACATACAGGGAGCAATCAGCCCCAGCATTTT. Its protein product is CARHTGSNQPQHF. Supplemented by reference TRBV19 and TRBJ1-5, the full variable domain reads DGGITQSPKYLFRKEGQNVTLSCEQNLNHDAMYWYRQDPGQGLRLIYYSQIVNDFQKGDIAEGYSVSREKKESFPLTVTSAQKNPTAFYLCARHTGSNQPQHFGDGTRLSIL.

This clonotype was counted ten times or more. V usage is TRBV7-2 and J usage is TRBJ2-2; maybe TRBD1 (6 bases). Trimming pared 4 bases from V and 5 bases from J, leaving 8 bases between. The CDR3 consists of 13 residues. From germline, CDR1 is SGHTA and CDR2 FQGNSA. CDR3 DNA sequence: TGTGCCAGCAGCTGGACAGCAACCGGGGAGCTGTTTTTT. Its translation is CASSWTATGELFF.

The table lists this clonotype with many counts. V is TRBV7-2 and J is TRBJ2-3; 9 bases match TRBD2. This CDR3 has 16 amino acids. Looked up from germline, CDR1 is SGHTA and CDR2 is FQGNSA. The junction had 15 bases not matched to a gene; V was cut back by 3 bases and J by 11 bases. In nucleotides, the CDR3 is TGTGCCAGCAGCTTGCACCTCTCAGCGGGGGGAGGTGGGCAGTATTTT. Translated: CASSLHLSAGGGGQYF.

This clonotype has a handful of counts. CDR3 DNA: TGTGCCATCAGTGACTCAGGGTTGTCGGGCTACACCTTC. Its translation: CAISDSGLSGYTF. This chain uses TRBV10-3 with TRBJ1-2; possibly TRBD1 for D (5 bases). The CDR3 sequence is 13 residues long. Trimming stripped 3 bases from V and 8 bases from J, with 13 bases between. Germline CDR1 ENHRY, CDR2 SYGVKD.

This clonotype was detected only a few times. The rearrangement joins TRBV12-3 or TRBV12-4 to TRBJ2-3; D may be TRBD1 or TRBD2 (5 bases each). The germline V and J ends were trimmed by 7 bases and 4 bases, with 15 bases remaining between them. The CDR3 has 14 amino acids. The CDR3 spells CASNPGPPADTQYF. The CDR3 nucleotides are TGTGCCAGCAACCCGGGACCGCCGGCAGATACGCAGTATTTT.

The chain employs TRBV20-1 and TRBJ2-7; maybe TRBD2 (5 bases). V was cut by 4 bases and J by 0 bases, with 13 bases left in between. The CDR3 consists of 14 residues. Germline CDR1 and CDR2: DFQATT and SNEGSKA (reference sequence). This CDR3 is CSATHVGSSYEQYF. CDR3 DNA: TGCAGTGCTACCCATGTTGGGAGCTCCTACGAGCAGTACTTC.

This clonotype showed up many times. The chain couples TRBV7-3 to TRBJ1-1; tentative D call: TRBD1 (5 bases). In germline, CDR1 is SGHTA, CDR2 FQGTGA. There are 13 residues in the CDR3. Trimming left V 5 bases short and J 4 bases short, with 11 bases between. The CDR3 is CASSARQLTEAFF. CDR3 sequence (DNA): TGTGCCAGCAGCGCCCGACAGCTCACTGAAGCTTTCTTT.

In its sample, this clonotype was seen many times. CDR3 DNA sequence: TGTGCCAGCAGCTTAGCGCGCGAGCGGCCATACGAGCAGTACTTC. Translated: CASSLARERPYEQYF. The chain recombines TRBV7-2 with TRBJ2-7; D possibly corresponds to TRBD2 (5 bases). This CDR3 has 15 residues. The V end lost 0 bases, the J end lost 4 bases, and 13 bases lay between the germline ends. CDR1 is SGHTA, CDR2 FQGNSA, per germline. The entire variable domain, with the rest obtained from reference TRBV7-2 and TRBJ2-7, is as follows: GAGVSQSPSNKVTEKGKDVELRCDPISGHTALYWYRQSLGQGLEFLIYFQGNSAPDKSGLPSDRFSAERTGGSVSTLTIQRTQQEDSAVYLCASSLARERPYEQYFGPGTRLTVT.

This chain joins TRBV2 and TRBJ2-5; D possibly matches TRBD1 or TRBD2 (5 bases each). Trimming shortened V by 4 bases and J by 5 bases, and 11 bases separated the two germline ends. The length of the CDR3 is 13 residues. Germline V lookup: CDR1 SNHLY, CDR2 FYNNEI. The CDR3 spells CASSGGWGETQYF. CDR3 sequence (DNA): TGTGCCAGCAGTGGAGGTTGGGGGGAGACCCAGTACTTC.

A few counts support this clonotype. V usage is TRBV7-2 and J usage is TRBJ2-1, with D possibly TRBD2 on 5 matching bases. Trimming left V 7 bases short and J 0 bases short, with 16 bases between. The length of the CDR3 is 16 residues. Germline CDR1 SGHTA, CDR2 FQGNSA. CDR3 region: CASNNWGRGSYNEQFF. In DNA form, the CDR3 reads TGTGCCAGCAATAATTGGGGTCGGGGCTCCTACAATGAGCAGTTCTTC. Based on the CDR3 plus reference TRBV7-2 and TRBJ2-1, the full variable domain is GAGVSQSPSNKVTEKGKDVELRCDPISGHTALYWYRQSLGQGLEFLIYFQGNSAPDKSGLPSDRFSAERTGGSVSTLTIQRTQQEDSAVYLCASNNWGRGSYNEQFFGPGTRLTVL.

This clonotype was seen only a few times. The rearrangement links TRBV27 to TRBJ2-5; D may match TRBD1 or TRBD2 (6 bases each). In germline, CDR1 is MNHEY, CDR2 SMNVEV (reference sequence). Trimming left V 4 bases short and J 5 bases short, with 17 bases between. The CDR3 contains 15 residues. The CDR3 nucleotides read TGTGCCAGCAGTTCCGTTGGGGGGCCGAGTGAGACCCAGTACTTC. Protein sequence: CASSSVGGPSETQYF.

The chain uses TRBV11-3 and TRBJ2-7; D may match TRBD1 or TRBD2 (5 bases each). Germline CDR1 and CDR2: SGHNT and YENEEA. The CDR3 has 13 amino acids. V lost 6 bases, J lost 7 bases, and 16 bases lay in between. In nucleotides, the CDR3 is TGTGCCAGCAGTCCTTCTCGGGACGGGGAGCAGTACTTC. It codes for CASSPSRDGEQYF.

The J gene is TRBJ2-3, the V gene TRBV19; D is tentatively TRBD1 or TRBD2 (5 bases each). Germline-derived CDR1 and CDR2 are LNHDA and SQIVND (reference sequence). V lost 7 bases and J 6 bases, leaving 17 bases between the germline ends. The length of the CDR3 is 14 residues. CDR3 coding DNA: TGTGCCAGTAAGCCGCCGGGGCTGTCCGATACGCAGTATTTT. It translates to CASKPPGLSDTQYF. Drawing the rest from reference TRBV19 and TRBJ2-3, the complete variable domain is DGGITQSPKYLFRKEGQNVTLSCEQNLNHDAMYWYRQDPGQGLRLIYYSQIVNDFQKGDIAEGYSVSREKKESFPLTVTSAQKNPTAFYLCASKPPGLSDTQYFGPGTRLTVL.

This sequence joins TRBV18 and TRBJ2-1, with D perhaps TRBD2 (5 bases). Germline assignment: CDR1 KGHSH and CDR2 LQKENI. V was clipped by 5 bases and J by 3 bases, with 14 bases between them. The CDR3 runs to 15 residues. The CDR3 DNA reads TGTGCCAGCTCAACTTCTAGCATTTACTACAATGAGCAGTTCTTC. The encoded protein is CASSTSSIYYNEQFF.